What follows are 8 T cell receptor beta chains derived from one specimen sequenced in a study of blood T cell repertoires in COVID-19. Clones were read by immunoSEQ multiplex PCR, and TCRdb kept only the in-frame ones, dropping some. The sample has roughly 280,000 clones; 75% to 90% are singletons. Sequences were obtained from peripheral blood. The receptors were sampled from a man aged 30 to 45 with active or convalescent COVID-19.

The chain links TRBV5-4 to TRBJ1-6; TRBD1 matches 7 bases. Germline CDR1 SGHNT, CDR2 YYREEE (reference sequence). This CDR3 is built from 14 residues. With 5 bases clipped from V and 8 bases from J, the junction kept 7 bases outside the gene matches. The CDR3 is CASRWDSSDSPLHF. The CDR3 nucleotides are TGTGCCAGCAGGTGGGACAGCAGCGATTCACCCCTCCACTTT.

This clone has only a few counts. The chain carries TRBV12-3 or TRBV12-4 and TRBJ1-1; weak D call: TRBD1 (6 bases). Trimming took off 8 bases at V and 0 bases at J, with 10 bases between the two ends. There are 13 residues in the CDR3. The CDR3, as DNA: TGTGCCAGCTCAGGGGCGGTGAACACTGAAGCTTTCTTT. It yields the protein CASSGAVNTEAFF.

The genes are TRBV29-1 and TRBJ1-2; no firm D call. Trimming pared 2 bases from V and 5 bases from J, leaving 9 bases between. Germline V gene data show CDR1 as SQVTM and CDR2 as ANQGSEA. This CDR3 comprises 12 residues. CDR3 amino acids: CSVESGVYGYTF. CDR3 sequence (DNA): TGCAGCGTTGAATCCGGGGTATATGGCTACACCTTC.

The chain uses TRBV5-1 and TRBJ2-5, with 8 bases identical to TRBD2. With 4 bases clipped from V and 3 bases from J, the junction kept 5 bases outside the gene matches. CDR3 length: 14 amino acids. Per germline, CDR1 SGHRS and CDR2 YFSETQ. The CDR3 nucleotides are TGCGCCAGCAGCCCCGGGGGGGGTAAAGAGACCCAGTACTTC. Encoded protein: CASSPGGGKETQYF.

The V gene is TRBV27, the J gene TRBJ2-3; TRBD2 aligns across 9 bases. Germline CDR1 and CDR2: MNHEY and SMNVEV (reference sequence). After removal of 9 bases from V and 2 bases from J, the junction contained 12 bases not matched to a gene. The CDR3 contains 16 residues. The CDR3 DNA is TGTGCCAGTCCAATCCCAGCGGGGGGACTCACAGATACGCAGTATTTT. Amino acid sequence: CASPIPAGGLTDTQYF.

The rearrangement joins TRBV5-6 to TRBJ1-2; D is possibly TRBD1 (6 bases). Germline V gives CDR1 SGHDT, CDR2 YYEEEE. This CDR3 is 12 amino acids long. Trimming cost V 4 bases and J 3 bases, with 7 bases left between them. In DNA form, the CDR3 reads TGTGCCAGCAGCCCAGGGGACTATGGCTACACCTTC. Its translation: CASSPGDYGYTF.

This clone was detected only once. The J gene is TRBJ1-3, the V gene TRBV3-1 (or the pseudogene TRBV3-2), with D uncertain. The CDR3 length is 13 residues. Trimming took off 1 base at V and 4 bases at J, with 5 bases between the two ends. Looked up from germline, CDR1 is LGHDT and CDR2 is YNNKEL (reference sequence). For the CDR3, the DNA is TGTGCCAGCAGCCAAGGTGCGGGAAACACCATATATTTT. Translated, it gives CASSQGAGNTIYF.

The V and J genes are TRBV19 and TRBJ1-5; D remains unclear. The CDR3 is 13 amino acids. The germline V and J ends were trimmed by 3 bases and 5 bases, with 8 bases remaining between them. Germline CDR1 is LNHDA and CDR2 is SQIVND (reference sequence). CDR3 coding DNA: TGTGCCAGTAGTATGGTCGGGGATCAGCCCCAGCATTTT. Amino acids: CASSMVGDQPQHF.